The 25 T cell receptor beta chains in this list originate from one sample, sequenced in a study of shared clonotypes between healthy human individuals. Method: immunoSEQ multiplex PCR; TCRdb's copy keeps in-frame clones and lacks some. The table records 1 million to 1.2 million clones, 77% of them present only once. The sequencing input was memory CD4+ T cells from PBMCs. The sample's subset: CD45RA-negative fraction. The receptors shown here come from a man between 18 and 35 years old in good health. Some clones in this sample may be carry-over from other donors' samples.

This clone appeared a few times. This specimen includes other DNA sequences encoding the same CDR3. The chain is built from TRBV5-1 and TRBJ2-2; 7 nucleotides align to TRBD1. This CDR3 spans 15 amino acids. Germline V gives CDR1 SGHRS, CDR2 YFSETQ. V was pared by 0 bases and J by 4 bases, with 3 bases of the junction left unmatched. The DNA for the CDR3 is TGCGCCAGCAGCTTGGTGGCAGGGGGCACCGGGGAGCTGTTTTTT. Its translation: CASSLVAGGTGELFF.

This chain uses TRBV4-3 with TRBJ2-7, with TRBD2 identical over 14 bases. V lost 0 bases to trimming and J lost 6 bases; unmatched junction nucleotides: 16. This CDR3 has 20 residues. The germline V gene encodes CDR1 LGHNA and CDR2 YSLEER. The chain's CDR3 is CASSQDGFVGTSGRKGEQYF. In DNA form, the CDR3 reads TGCGCCAGCAGCCAAGATGGTTTCGTTGGGACTAGCGGGAGAAAGGGCGAGCAGTACTTC.

The V and J genes are TRBV9 and TRBJ2-2, with 9 bases lining up with TRBD1. Germline V gene lookup returns CDR1 SGDLS and CDR2 YYNGEE. The CDR3 sequence is 21 residues long. With 3 bases clipped from V and 2 bases from J, the junction kept 20 bases outside the gene matches. In DNA form, the CDR3 reads TGTGCCAGCAGCGAGGGACAGGGTCCCGAATCGTCACTCTCAAACACCGGGGAGCTGTTTTTT. Protein: CASSEGQGPESSLSNTGELFF.

This chain uses TRBV15 with TRBJ2-7; TRBD2 matches 7 bases. The CDR3 has 15 residues. Germline V gene data show CDR1 as LNHNV and CDR2 as YYDKDF (reference sequence). V shed 0 bases and J 3 bases; nucleotides not matched to a gene: 5. Written as DNA, the CDR3 is TGTGCCACCAGCAGAGATTTTGGGGAGGGCTACGAGCAGTACTTC. Its protein product is CATSRDFGEGYEQYF.

The CDR3 nucleotides are TGTGCCAGCACCGCCCGGGCAGGGGATCGGGAGACCCAGTACTTC. This gives the protein CASTARAGDRETQYF. The rearrangement joins TRBV7-9 to TRBJ2-5, with D perhaps matching TRBD1 (6 bases). Germline CDR1 SEHNR, CDR2 FQNEAQ (reference sequence). The V gene lost 7 bases and the J gene lost 5 bases, with 20 bases spanning the gap. The CDR3 extends over 15 amino acids.

The chain combines TRBV28 with TRBJ2-7; D might be TRBD1 or TRBD2, each matching 5 bases. Trimming shortened V by 4 bases and J by 7 bases, and 23 bases separated the two germline ends. The length of the CDR3 is 16 residues. In germline, CDR1 is MDHEN, CDR2 SYDVKM. The CDR3 DNA is TGTGCCAGCAGTTCAGGGCCCCGGACGGGGCGCGGGGAGCAGTACTTC. Its protein product is CASSSGPRTGRGEQYF.

Note on this clone: This sample also contains other DNA sequences that code for the same CDR3. The V and J genes are TRBV11-3 and TRBJ2-3; D unclear. Trimming removed 4 bases from V and 0 bases from J, with 2 bases in between. Germline V gene sequence: CDR1 SGHNT, CDR2 YENEEA. The CDR3 totals 12 residues. The CDR3 here is CASSSSTDTQYF. The CDR3 DNA is TGTGCCAGCAGCTCTAGCACAGATACGCAGTATTTT.

The rearrangement uses TRBV7-2 and TRBJ2-7; 8 nucleotides line up with TRBD1. The V gene's germline CDR1 is SGHTA and CDR2 FQGNSA. Unmatched junction bases numbered 4, after V lost 5 bases and J lost 1 base. This CDR3 has 14 amino acids. The CDR3 DNA sequence: TGTGCCAGCAGCAGGGACAGGTTGTCCTACGAGCAGTACTTC. The encoded protein is CASSRDRLSYEQYF.

This clone was picked up a small number of times. This sequence joins TRBV5-4 and TRBJ2-3; TRBD2 matches 9 bases. The germline V gene has CDR1 SGHNT and CDR2 YYREEE (reference sequence). With V trimmed by 4 bases and J by 6 bases, 9 bases remained unmatched. The CDR3 has 15 amino acids. The CDR3 spells CASSTEREEGDTQYF. In DNA form, the CDR3 reads TGTGCCAGCAGCACCGAGCGGGAGGAGGGGGATACGCAGTATTTT.

This clone showed up just once. The rearrangement joins TRBV7-9 to TRBJ1-1; TRBD1 matches 7 bases. The CDR3 sequence is 15 residues long. Germline V gene sequence: CDR1 SEHNR, CDR2 FQNEAQ (reference sequence). The J segment lost 7 bases and the V segment lost 3 bases, leaving 11 bases of the junction unmatched. Here the CDR3 DNA reads TGTGCCAGCAGCTTCCAGGGGGGCAGTCTAGGTGAAGCTTTCTTT. As protein: CASSFQGGSLGEAFF.

The chain recombines TRBV29-1 with TRBJ2-3, with 7 positions matching TRBD2. CDR3 size: 11 residues. CDR1 and CDR2 from the germline V gene are SQVTM and ANQGSEA. With V trimmed by 7 bases and J by 5 bases, 3 bases remained unmatched. The CDR3 DNA reads TGCAGCGCCCCGGGGGGAGATACGCAGTATTTT. Translated, it gives CSAPGGDTQYF.

The V call is TRBV5-1, the J call TRBJ1-1; D is perhaps TRBD1 (6 bases). The CDR3 spans 16 residues. Germline V gene data show CDR1 as SGHRS and CDR2 as YFSETQ. The ends were cut back, 1 base at V and 1 base at J, with 14 bases in the middle. CDR3 residues: CASSLFARTANTEAFF. The CDR3 DNA reads TGCGCCAGCAGCTTGTTTGCTAGGACAGCGAACACTGAAGCTTTCTTT.

V is TRBV9 and J is TRBJ1-4; D is undetermined. There are 12 residues in the CDR3. V dropped 3 bases and J dropped 10 bases, with 10 bases sitting between them. Germline-derived CDR1 and CDR2 are SGDLS and YYNGEE. The DNA for the CDR3 is TGTGCCAGCAGCGATGAGGGTGGAAAACTGTTTTTT. Translating gives CASSDEGGKLFF.

The chain has TRBV27 and TRBJ2-1; TRBD1 or TRBD2 may be the D gene (5 bases each). This CDR3 spans 16 amino acids. The ends were cut back, 4 bases at V and 10 bases at J, with 23 bases in the middle. In germline, CDR1 is MNHEY, CDR2 SMNVEV (reference sequence). CDR3 residues: CASSWGKGETSGEQFF. As DNA, the CDR3 is TGTGCCAGCAGTTGGGGGAAGGGCGAGACTTCGGGGGAGCAGTTCTTC.

The chain carries TRBV25-1 and TRBJ1-4; no reliable D call. Germline lookup yields CDR1 MGHDK and CDR2 SYGVNS. CDR3 length: 12 amino acids. The germline V and J ends were trimmed by 6 bases and 5 bases, with 7 bases remaining between them. The CDR3 nucleotides read TGTGCCAGCAGGGGTACGAATGAAAAACTGTTTTTT. It translates to CASRGTNEKLFF.

Only a few counts were recorded for this clone. Distinct nucleotide sequences in the sample also encode this CDR3. The chain has TRBV5-1 and TRBJ1-5, with 9 bases matching TRBD1. V lost 1 base and J lost 5; bases outside the gene matches: 1. The germline CDR1 and CDR2 sequences are SGHRS and YFSETQ. This CDR3 is 14 amino acids long. CDR3 region: CASSLTGGDQPQHF. The CDR3 DNA sequence: TGCGCCAGCAGCTTGACAGGGGGCGATCAGCCCCAGCATTTT.

CDR3 DNA sequence: TGCGCCAGCGCTTTTGTGGTGGGGACCGGGGAGCTGTTTTTT. This encodes CASAFVVGTGELFF. The chain carries TRBV5-1 and TRBJ2-2; D is uncertain. Trimming removed 7 bases from V and 5 bases from J, with 15 bases in between. This CDR3 comprises 14 residues. Germline V gene sequence: CDR1 SGHRS, CDR2 YFSETQ.

This chain links TRBV19 with TRBJ2-7; 10 bases align to TRBD2. The CDR3 has 14 amino acids. Trimming at V came to 5 bases and at J to 4 bases, leaving 5 bases not matched to a gene. CDR1 and CDR2 from the germline V gene are LNHDA and SQIVND (reference sequence). The CDR3 nucleotides are TGTGCCAGTAGTCAGCGGGAGGGCCGTTACGAGCAGTACTTC. The encoded protein is CASSQREGRYEQYF. The variable domain in full, with the rest retrieved from reference TRBV19 and TRBJ2-7, is DGGITQSPKYLFRKEGQNVTLSCEQNLNHDAMYWYRQDPGQGLRLIYYSQIVNDFQKGDIAEGYSVSREKKESFPLTVTSAQKNPTAFYLCASSQREGRYEQYFGPGTRLTVT.

The V call is TRBV5-1, the J call TRBJ2-3; D unresolved. Trimming left V 4 bases short and J 1 base short, with 13 bases between. CDR3 length: 15 amino acids. Germline CDR1 reads SGHRS; CDR2 reads YFSETQ. CDR3 coding DNA: TGCGCCAGCAGCAGCAGAGAGCCCGGCACAGATACGCAGTATTTT. It encodes CASSSREPGTDTQYF.

The sample holds one count of this clone. CDR3 sequence (DNA): TGTGCCAGCAGAGGAGCGGGTGCCTACGAGCAGTACTTC. Protein: CASRGAGAYEQYF. The chain carries TRBV6-5 and TRBJ2-7; D is perhaps TRBD2 (6 bases). The germline V and J ends were trimmed by 6 bases and 2 bases, with 11 bases remaining between them. The CDR3 is 13 residues long. CDR1 is MNHEY and CDR2 is SVGAGI in the germline V gene.

The chain employs TRBV4-3 and TRBJ1-4, with 7 bases matching TRBD1. Germline values: CDR1 LGHNA, CDR2 YSLEER. V dropped 4 bases and J dropped 5; count of bases not matched to a gene: 1. There are 13 residues in the CDR3. DNA of the CDR3: TGCGCCAGCAGCCGGGACAGCAATGAAAAACTGTTTTTT. Protein product: CASSRDSNEKLFF.

About this clone: At the DNA level, this CDR3 is encoded by other sequences in the same sample as well. The V gene is TRBV7-2, the J gene TRBJ2-2; D remains unclear. The germline V and J ends were trimmed by 3 bases and 4 bases, with 9 bases remaining between them. This CDR3 is built from 14 residues. The germline V gene encodes CDR1 SGHTA and CDR2 FQGNSA. CDR3 in DNA: TGTGCCAGCAGCTTGGGCCGGAGCACCGGGGAGCTGTTTTTT. It yields the protein CASSLGRSTGELFF.

V gene TRBV14 combines with J gene TRBJ1-2; no definite D call. Germline V gene lookup returns CDR1 SGHDN and CDR2 FVKESK. V was clipped by 2 bases and J by 1 base, with 5 bases between them. The CDR3 has 13 amino acids. This CDR3 is CASSQSYNYGYTF. CDR3 nucleotides: TGTGCCAGCAGCCAAAGTTATAACTATGGCTACACCTTC.

The V gene is TRBV7-2, the J gene TRBJ1-1, with 9 bases aligning to TRBD1. Germline values: CDR1 SGHTA, CDR2 FQGNSA. This CDR3 region has 13 residues. With 5 bases clipped from V and 5 bases from J, the junction kept 3 bases outside the gene matches. The CDR3 DNA sequence: TGTGCCAGCAGCCAAGGACAGGGGACTGAAGCTTTCTTT. This encodes CASSQGQGTEAFF.

This sequence joins TRBV4-1 and TRBJ2-6; D unresolved. Germline CDR1 is MGHRA and CDR2 is YSYEKL. CDR3 length equals 16 residues. The V and J ends lost 0 bases and 0 bases respectively, with 6 bases between them. This CDR3 is CASSQDTSSGANVLTF. CDR3 sequence (DNA): TGCGCCAGCAGCCAAGACACCTCCTCTGGGGCCAACGTCCTGACTTTC.